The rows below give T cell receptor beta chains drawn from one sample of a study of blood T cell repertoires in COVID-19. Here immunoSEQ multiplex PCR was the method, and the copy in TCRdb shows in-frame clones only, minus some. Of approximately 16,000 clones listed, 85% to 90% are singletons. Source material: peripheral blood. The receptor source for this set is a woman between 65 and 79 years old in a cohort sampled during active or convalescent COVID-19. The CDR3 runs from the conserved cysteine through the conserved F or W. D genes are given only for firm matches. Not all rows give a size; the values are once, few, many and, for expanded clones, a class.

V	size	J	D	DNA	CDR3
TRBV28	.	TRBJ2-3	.	TGTGCCAGCAGTTTTTTCGTGTCCGGGGGAGATACGCAGTATTTT	CASSFFVSGGDTQYF
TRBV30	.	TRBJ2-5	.	TGTGCCTGGAGTACCGGGACCGTCAGACTAGTCTTTGACGAGACCCAGTACTTC	CAWSTGTVRLVFDETQYF
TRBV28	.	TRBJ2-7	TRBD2	TGTGCCAGCAGTTTAGTCGCGGGGGTATACGAGCAGTACTTC	CASSLVAGVYEQYF
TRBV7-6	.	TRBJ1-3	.	TGTGCCAGCAGCTTAGGTCCCCAGGGGAGAAACACCATATATTTT	CASSLGPQGRNTIYF
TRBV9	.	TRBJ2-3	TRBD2	TGTGCCAGCAGCGTAGCGGGGGGTTACGATACGCAGTATTTT	CASSVAGGYDTQYF
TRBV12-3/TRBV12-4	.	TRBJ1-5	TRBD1	TGTGCCAGCAGACTGACAGGGCAATCGCCCCAGCATTTT	CASRLTGQSPQHF
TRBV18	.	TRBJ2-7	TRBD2	TGTGCCAGCTCATCGGGCGGGGGGCGCGTGGAGCAGTACTTC	CASSSGGGRVEQYF
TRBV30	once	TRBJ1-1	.	TGTGCCTGGAGTACGGGGGGAATCCCCACTGAAGCTTTCTTT	CAWSTGGIPTEAFF
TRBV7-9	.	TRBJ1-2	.	TGTGCCAGCAGCGAGGGTCTGACCTATGGCTACACCTTC	CASSEGLTYGYTF
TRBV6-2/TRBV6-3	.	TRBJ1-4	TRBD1	TGTGCCAGCAGTGGACAGGGGCCAATATCAACTAATGAAAAACTGTTTTTT	CASSGQGPISTNEKLFF
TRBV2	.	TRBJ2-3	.	TGTGCCAGCAAGGAGTGGAGGGCAGGGGGTACAGATACGCAGTATTTT	CASKEWRAGGTDTQYF
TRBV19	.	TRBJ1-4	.	TGTGCCAGTAGTCTCGGGATCTCAACTAATGAAAAACTGTTTTTT	CASSLGISTNEKLFF
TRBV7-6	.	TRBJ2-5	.	TGTGCCAGCAGCGTCCCACTAGTGGAGGAGACCCAGTACTTC	CASSVPLVEETQYF
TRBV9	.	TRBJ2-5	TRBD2	TGTGCCAGCAGCGTAGGACTAGCGGGGGGTATTCAAGAGACCCAGTACTTC	CASSVGLAGGIQETQYF
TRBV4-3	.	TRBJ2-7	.	TGCGCCAGCAGCCCAACCCGGACAGAGACCTACGAGCAGTACTTC	CASSPTRTETYEQYF
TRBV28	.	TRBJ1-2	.	TGTGCCAGCAGTTCTACAGGGTACTATGGCTACACCTTC	CASSSTGYYGYTF
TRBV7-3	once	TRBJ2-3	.	TGTGCCAGCAGCCCTGTCGCCTACGGGGATACGCAGTATTTT	CASSPVAYGDTQYF
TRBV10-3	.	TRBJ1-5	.	TGTGCCATCAGAGGACAGTCCAATCAGCCCCAGCATTTT	CAIRGQSNQPQHF
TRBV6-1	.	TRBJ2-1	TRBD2	TGTGCCAGCAGTGAATGGGACGGGGGGGCCTTTGAGCAGTTCTTC	CASSEWDGGAFEQFF
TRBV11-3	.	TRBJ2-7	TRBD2	TGTGCCAGCAGCTTAGGGAGCGGGGGTCCGGCCTACGAGCAGTACTTC	CASSLGSGGPAYEQYF
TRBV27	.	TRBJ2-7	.	TGTGCCAGCAGTCCTCGACGGGATGCCTACGAGCAGTACTTC	CASSPRRDAYEQYF
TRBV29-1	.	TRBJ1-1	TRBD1	TGCAGCGTCGACCCAGGGGGCACTGAAGCTTTCTTT	CSVDPGGTEAFF
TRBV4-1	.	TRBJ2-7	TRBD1	TGCGCCAGCAGCCAAGAGGTGGGGACAGGAGCCTACGAGCAGTACTTC	CASSQEVGTGAYEQYF
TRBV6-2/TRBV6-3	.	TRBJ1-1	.	TGTGCCAGCAGTTTCCACTCGGTTGCCGGTGAAGCTTTCTTT	CASSFHSVAGEAFF
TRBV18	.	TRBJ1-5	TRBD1	TGTGCCAGCTCACCGACAGGGGCAGTTCAGCCCCAGCATTTT	CASSPTGAVQPQHF
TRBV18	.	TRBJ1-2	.	TGTGCCAGCTCACCACCTCCCGCCTTCTTGAGCAACTATGGCTACACCTTC	CASSPPPAFLSNYGYTF
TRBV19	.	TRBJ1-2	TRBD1	TGTGCCAGTAGTATCCTTGGACAGGGCCTAGTAAAGTCTACGAACTATGGCTACACCTTC	CASSILGQGLVKSTNYGYTF
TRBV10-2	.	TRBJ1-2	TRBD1	TGCGCCAGCAGTCGGGACAGCTATGGCTACACCTTC	CASSRDSYGYTF
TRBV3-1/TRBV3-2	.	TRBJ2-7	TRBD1	TGTGCCAGCAGCCAAGGGACAGGGGACTACGAGCAGTACTTC	CASSQGTGDYEQYF
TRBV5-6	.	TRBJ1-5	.	TGTGCCAGCAGCTCCCGAAACGACAGGAAAGATCAGCCCCAGCATTTT	CASSSRNDRKDQPQHF
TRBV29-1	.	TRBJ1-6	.	TGCAGCGTTGCAATGGGACTGAGTAATTCACCCCTCCACTTT	CSVAMGLSNSPLHF
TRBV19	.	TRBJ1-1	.	TGTGCCTGCACCCGGGAGTTGAAGTCTGAAGCTTTCTTT	CACTRELKSEAFF
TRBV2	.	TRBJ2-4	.	TGTGCCAGCAGGGAAACAGTTACTAAAAACATTCAGTACTTC	CASRETVTKNIQYF
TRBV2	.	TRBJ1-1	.	TGTGCCAGCAGCGTCCCCGGGGGGGTGCGCGACACTGAAGCTTTCTTT	CASSVPGGVRDTEAFF
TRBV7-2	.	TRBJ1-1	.	TGTGCCAGCAGCTTGGGGGCAGGCATGAACACTGAAGCTTTCTTT	CASSLGAGMNTEAFF
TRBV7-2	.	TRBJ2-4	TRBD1	TGTGCCAGCAGCCAGGACAGGGGTTTGGCCAAAAACATTCAGTACTTC	CASSQDRGLAKNIQYF
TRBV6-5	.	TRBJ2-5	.	TGTGCCAGCAGTTACTCGAACAGTCGGCTGGAGACCCAGTACTTC	CASSYSNSRLETQYF
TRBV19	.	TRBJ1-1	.	TGTGCCAGTAGTATTGCACAGGGAAGGGGAACTTTCTTT	CASSIAQGRGTFF
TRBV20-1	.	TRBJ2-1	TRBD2	TGCAGTGCTAGTGGGCATCTAGCGGGGGCGGATGAGCAGTTCTTC	CSASGHLAGADEQFF
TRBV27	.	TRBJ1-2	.	TGTGCCAGCAGCTTCGCCTACAGGGTTAGAAACTATGGCTACACCTTC	CASSFAYRVRNYGYTF